The clone carrying this T cell receptor (beta chain) was counted many times. Its target is not known. Newly diagnosed patients aged 18 to 65 had hyperthyroidism of under 2 months' duration. Uncontrolled infections, other autoimmune diseases, pregnancy or lactation led to exclusion of patients. The data were taken from a study of T cells in Graves' hyperthyroidism and ophthalmopathy. Study-wide points: Ophthalmopathy, which appeared later, was predicted by the model a median about 5.9 months before onset.

Germline V CDR1 and CDR2: SNHLY, FYNNEI. Trimming shortened V by 4 bases and J by 11 bases, and 14 bases separated the two germline ends. The length of the CDR3 is 12 residues. Amplification targeted TCR beta CDR3 regions from RNA transcripts. First-round RT-PCR of the TCR CDR3 relied on the HTBI primer set. TCRdb re-analysed the multiplex PCR reads in MiXCR, keeping a single row per CDR3 protein. This sample has 300,000 to 400,000 distinct CDR3 sequences, with 13% found just once. The chain carries TRBV2 and TRBJ1-1; D remains unclear. The sample was blood. This TCR came from a woman between 18 and 29 years old with Graves' hyperthyroidism. In DNA, the CDR3 is TGTGCCAGCAGTGGGGCCGGTCCCTCGGCTTTCTTT. Translated: CASSGAGPSAFF.